The sequence of this T cell receptor beta chain was determined in a study of blood T cells in healthy people across ages. Sample-barcoded 5' priming and a J-beta primer mix drove a second PCR of roughly 6 to 12 cycles. MiXCR was run by TCRdb on the 5' RACE reads, yielding one entry per CDR3 protein. The table lists hundreds of thousands of distinct CDR3 sequences, around 48% of them singletons, with around 15% in the top ten. Germline V lookup: CDR1 SGHVS, CDR2 FNYEAQ. V dropped 6 bases and J dropped 11; count of bases not matched to a gene: 10. CDR3 length equals 13 residues. The sequenced sample consisted of blood. V usage is TRBV7-6 and J usage is TRBJ2-5; 9 positions agree with TRBD2. The clonotype originates from a man younger than 40 in good health. The CDR3 loop reads CASSGGGADEQYF. The CDR3 DNA is TGTGCCAGCAGTGGCGGGGGGGCCGATGAGCAGTACTTC.